This T cell receptor beta chain is from a study of blood T cell repertoires in COVID-19. Original data processing: Amplifying reference gene primers gave estimates of nucleated cell counts. Data came from immunoSEQ multiplex PCR; TCRdb stores just in-frame clones and leaves some out. Clone size and V and J calls were adopted from that table, with D and trimming inferred from the DNA. The sample contains approximately 310,000 clones, approximately 85% of which appear only once. Study members were between about 18 and 95 years old and lived in 20 to 30 US regions. All recovered Cohort 3 donors got two negative PCRs, got clearance, or saw symptom resolution. The CDR3 is made up of 15 amino acids. Trimming took off 11 bases at V and 0 bases at J, with 17 bases between the two ends. Germline values: CDR1 SNHLY, CDR2 FYNNEI.

The sample was PBMCs or T cells enriched from blood (not recorded which). The V call is TRBV2, the J call TRBJ1-5; tentative D call: TRBD1 (6 bases). The clonotype was recovered from a man between 25 and 39 years old who had recovered from COVID-19. CDR3 protein: CAGGGRNYSNQPQHF. The DNA of the CDR3 is TGTGCCGGCGGGGGGCGGAATTATAGCAATCAGCCCCAGCATTTT.